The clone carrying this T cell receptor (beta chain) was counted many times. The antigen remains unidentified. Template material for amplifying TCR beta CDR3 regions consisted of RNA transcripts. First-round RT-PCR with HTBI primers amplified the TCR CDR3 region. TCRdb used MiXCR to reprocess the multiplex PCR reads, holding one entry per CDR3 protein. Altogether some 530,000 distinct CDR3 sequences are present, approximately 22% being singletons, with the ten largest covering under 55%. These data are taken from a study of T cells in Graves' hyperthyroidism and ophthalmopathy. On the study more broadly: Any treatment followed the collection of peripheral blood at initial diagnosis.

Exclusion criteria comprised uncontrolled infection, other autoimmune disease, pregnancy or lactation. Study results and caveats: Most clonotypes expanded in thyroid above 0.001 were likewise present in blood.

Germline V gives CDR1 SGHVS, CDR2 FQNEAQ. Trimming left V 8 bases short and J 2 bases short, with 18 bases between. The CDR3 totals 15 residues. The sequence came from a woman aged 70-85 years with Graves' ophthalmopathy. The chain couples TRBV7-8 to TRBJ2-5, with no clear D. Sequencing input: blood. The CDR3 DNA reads TGTGCCAGCTCTAACCCCCTAAGCGCTCAAGAGACCCAGTACTTC. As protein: CASSNPLSAQETQYF.